These T cell receptor beta chains were read from a single sample in a study of blood T cells in healthy people across ages. A single record per CDR3 protein comes from TCRdb applying MiXCR to the 5' RACE reads. The table has about a million distinct CDR3 sequences, 51% seen once; the top ten hold about 20%. Sequencing was performed on blood. The source is an older woman in good health. Each CDR3 is given with its conserved first and last residue. The D gene is left open where the match is weak. Size is omitted from some rows. Given values are once, few, many or a class for expanded clones.

TRBV6-2/TRBV6-3	few	TRBD1	TRBJ1-5	TGTGCCAGCAGTACGACAGGGGGTACCAATCAGCCCCAGCATTTT	CASSTTGGTNQPQHF
TRBV12-3/TRBV12-4	.	TRBD1	TRBJ1-6	TGTGCCAGCAGACGACAGGGGGCGGAGGGTTCACCCCTCCACTTT	CASRRQGAEGSPLHF
TRBV28	.	TRBD2	TRBJ2-5	TGTGCCACCCTACTAGCGGGAGAAGAGACCCAGTACTTC	CATLLAGEETQYF
TRBV7-2	few	.	TRBJ2-3	TGTGCCAGCAGCGCCCTCAGGCCGCCTACTAAAGATACGCAGTATTTT	CASSALRPPTKDTQYF
TRBV2	few	.	TRBJ2-4	TGTGCCAGCAGTATAGGCAAGAACGGGGAGCAGTACTTC	CASSIGKNGEQYF
TRBV10-3	.	.	TRBJ1-2	TGTGCCATCAGTGGGGGGGGCCGCGCCAGGAACTATGGCTACACCTTC	CAISGGGRARNYGYTF
TRBV18	.	.	TRBJ2-7	TGTGCCAGCCAAATACAACAGGGTCAGCACGAGCAGTACTTC	CASQIQQGQHEQYF
TRBV7-9	.	TRBD2	TRBJ2-7	TGTGCCAACAGCAGACCACTCGGGACTAGCGGAGACTACGAGCAGTACTTC	CANSRPLGTSGDYEQYF
TRBV11-2	.	TRBD2	TRBJ2-1	TGTGCCAGCAGCTTGATCCCAGCGGGAGGACGCTACAATGAGCAGTTCTTC	CASSLIPAGGRYNEQFF
TRBV7-9	few	.	TRBJ2-7	TGTGCCAGCAGGTTCAGGGGTTTCGAGCAGTACTTC	CASRFRGFEQYF
TRBV12-3/TRBV12-4	.	TRBD1	TRBJ2-7	TGTGCCAGCAGCCTGGGACAGGGGGGGTTCGAGCAGTACTTC	CASSLGQGGFEQYF
TRBV3-1	few	.	TRBJ2-3	TGTGCCAGCAGCCGGGGACGCGCCTATTCGCAGTATTTT	CASSRGRAYSQYF
TRBV5-4	.	TRBD2	TRBJ2-1	TGTGCCAGCAGCTCCAAGACTAGCGGGAGATACAATGAGCAGTTCTTC	CASSSKTSGRYNEQFF
TRBV3-1	.	.	TRBJ2-7	TGTGTCAGCAGCCAAGTTCATCCAGGGTCGGAGCAGTACTTC	CVSSQVHPGSEQYF
TRBV20-1	.	TRBD2	TRBJ2-3	TGTAGTGCTAGAGACCTAACTAGCGGGAGGGCCAAAGATACGCAGTATTTT	CSARDLTSGRAKDTQYF
TRBV18	.	TRBD1	TRBJ1-2	TGTGCCAGCTCTAGGACAGGGGACGGAACTGGCTACACCTTC	CASSRTGDGTGYTF
TRBV7-2	.	.	TRBJ2-3	TGTGCCAGCAGCCAGTCGTCAGGCAGACTTAGCACAGATACGCAGTATTTT	CASSQSSGRLSTDTQYF
TRBV18	few	.	TRBJ1-4	TGTGCCAGCTCACCAAGAAAGGGGGGTGTTGAAAAACTGTTTTTT	CASSPRKGGVEKLFF
TRBV28	.	.	TRBJ2-1	TGTGCCAGCACCCCTCGCGATGGGGTCTACAATGAGCAGTTCTTC	CASTPRDGVYNEQFF
TRBV7-9	.	TRBD2	TRBJ2-1	TGTGCCAGCAGCGGAGCGGGAGGGAACTACAATGAGCAGTTCTTC	CASSGAGGNYNEQFF
TRBV20-1	.	TRBD1	TRBJ2-4	TGCAGTGCTAGAGACCACTGGACAGGGAGCATTCAGTACTTC	CSARDHWTGSIQYF
TRBV4-2	many	.	TRBJ2-7	TGTGCCAGCAGCCAAGATAGGGTATCCTACGAGCAGTACTTC	CASSQDRVSYEQYF
TRBV7-9	few	.	TRBJ2-6	TGTGCCAGCAGCGTTCGGGACAAAACCGGGGCCAACGTCCTGACTTTC	CASSVRDKTGANVLTF
TRBV12-3/TRBV12-4	many	.	TRBJ2-5	TGTGCCAGCAGCAACGGACGGAGGGAAGAGACCCAGTACTTC	CASSNGRREETQYF
TRBV5-1	.	.	TRBJ2-2	TGCGCCAGCACCGAGCGGGCGCGGCGCGACACCGGGGAGCTGTTTTTT	CASTERARRDTGELFF
TRBV29-1	few	.	TRBJ1-2	TGCAGCGTGGGAAACCCTTTGGGTGGCTACACCTTC	CSVGNPLGGYTF
TRBV29-1	few	.	TRBJ1-2	TGCAGCGTTGACCAACAGGGAGAGGGCTATGGCTACACCTTC	CSVDQQGEGYGYTF
TRBV18	.	.	TRBJ2-2	TGTGCCAGCTCACCAACAAGTGCAGGGTCCGGGGAGCTGTTTTTT	CASSPTSAGSGELFF